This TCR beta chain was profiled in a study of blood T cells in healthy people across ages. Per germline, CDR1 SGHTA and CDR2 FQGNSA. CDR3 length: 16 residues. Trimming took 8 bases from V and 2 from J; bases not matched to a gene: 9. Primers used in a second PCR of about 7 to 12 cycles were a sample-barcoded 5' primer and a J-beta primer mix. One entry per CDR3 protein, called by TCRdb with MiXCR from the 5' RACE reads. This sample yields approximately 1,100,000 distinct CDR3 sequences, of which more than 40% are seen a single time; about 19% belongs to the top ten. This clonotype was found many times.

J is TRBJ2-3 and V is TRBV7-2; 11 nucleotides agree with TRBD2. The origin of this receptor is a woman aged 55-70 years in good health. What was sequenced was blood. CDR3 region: CASGPIAGGTTDTQYF. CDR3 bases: TGTGCCAGCGGGCCGATAGCGGGAGGGACCACAGATACGCAGTATTTT.